This T cell receptor (beta chain) is drawn from a study of OX40 agonist ivuxolimab in advanced cancers. Study overall: The patients received agonistic anti-OX40 (CD134) antibody ivuxolimab.

Libraries were prepared by immunoSEQ multiplex PCR; TCRdb keeps only in-frame clonotypes and omits some of them. The table has some 69,000 clones, 90% seen once. The sequences come from CD4+ or CD8+ T cells sorted from blood, collected in a trial of the OX40 agonist ivuxolimab. The TCR originated in an adult with an advanced solid tumor such as melanoma, head and neck, liver or kidney cancer.

CDR3 nucleotides: TGTGCCAGCAGCCCACAGGGGATCTCTGGGGCCAACGTCCTGACTTTC. Translation gives CASSPQGISGANVLTF. This chain links TRBV7-3 with TRBJ2-6, with 7 nucleotides matching TRBD1. Germline CDR1 and CDR2: SGHTA and FQGTGA. V lost 5 bases to trimming and J lost 0 bases; unmatched junction nucleotides: 4. The CDR3 is 16 residues long.